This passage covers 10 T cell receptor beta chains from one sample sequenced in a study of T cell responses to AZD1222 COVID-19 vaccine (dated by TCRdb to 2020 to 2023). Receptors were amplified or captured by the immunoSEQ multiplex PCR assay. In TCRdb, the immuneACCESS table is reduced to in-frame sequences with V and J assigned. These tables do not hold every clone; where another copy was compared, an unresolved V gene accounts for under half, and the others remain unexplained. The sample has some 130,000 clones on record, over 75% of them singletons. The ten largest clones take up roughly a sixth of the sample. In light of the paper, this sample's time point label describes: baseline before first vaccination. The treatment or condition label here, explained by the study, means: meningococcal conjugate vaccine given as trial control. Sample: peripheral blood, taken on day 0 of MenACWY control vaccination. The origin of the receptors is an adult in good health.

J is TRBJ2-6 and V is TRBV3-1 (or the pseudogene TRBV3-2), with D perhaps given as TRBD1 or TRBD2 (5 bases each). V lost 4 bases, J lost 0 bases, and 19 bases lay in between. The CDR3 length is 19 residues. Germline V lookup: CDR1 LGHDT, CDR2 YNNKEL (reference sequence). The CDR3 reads CASSLARAGTSSGANVLTF. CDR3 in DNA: TGTGCCAGCAGCCTAGCTAGGGCAGGGACGAGCTCTGGGGCCAACGTCCTGACTTTC.

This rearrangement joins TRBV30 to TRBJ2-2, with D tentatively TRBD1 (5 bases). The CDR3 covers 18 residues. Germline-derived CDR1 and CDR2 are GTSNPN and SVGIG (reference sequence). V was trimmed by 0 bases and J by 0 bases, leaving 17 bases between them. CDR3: CAWSVGQGRFSNTGELFF. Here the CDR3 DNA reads TGTGCCTGGAGTGTGGGGCAGGGTCGTTTCTCGAACACCGGGGAGCTGTTTTTT.

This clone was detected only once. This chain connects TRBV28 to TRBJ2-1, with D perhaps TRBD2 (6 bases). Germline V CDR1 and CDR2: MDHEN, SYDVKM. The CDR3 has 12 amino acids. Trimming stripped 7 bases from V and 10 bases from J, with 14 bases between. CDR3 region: CASNGGAREQFF. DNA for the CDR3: TGTGCCAGCAATGGCGGGGCCCGAGAGCAGTTCTTC.

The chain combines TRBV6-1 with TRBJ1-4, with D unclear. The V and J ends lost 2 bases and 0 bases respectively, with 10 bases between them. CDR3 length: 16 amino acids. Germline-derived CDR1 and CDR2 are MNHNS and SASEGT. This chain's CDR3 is CASSERSVATNEKLFF. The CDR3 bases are TGTGCCAGCAGTGAAAGGTCGGTTGCAACTAATGAAAAACTGTTTTTT.

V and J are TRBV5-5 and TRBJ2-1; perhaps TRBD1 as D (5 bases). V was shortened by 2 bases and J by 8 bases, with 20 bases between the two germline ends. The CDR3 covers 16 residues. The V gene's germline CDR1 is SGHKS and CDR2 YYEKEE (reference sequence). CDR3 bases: TGTGCCAGCAGCTTTCCAGGGCGCTCCCTTCGGGATGAGCAGTTCTTC. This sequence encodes CASSFPGRSLRDEQFF.

In DNA, the CDR3 is TGTGCCAGCAGTTACGGAAGAGCCTCTAACTATGGCTACACCTTC. Its translation: CASSYGRASNYGYTF. V usage is TRBV6-5 and J usage is TRBJ1-2, with D unclear. Germline V gene lookup returns CDR1 MNHEY and CDR2 SVGAGI. V lost 2 bases and J lost 0, with 10 bases in between. The CDR3 totals 15 residues.

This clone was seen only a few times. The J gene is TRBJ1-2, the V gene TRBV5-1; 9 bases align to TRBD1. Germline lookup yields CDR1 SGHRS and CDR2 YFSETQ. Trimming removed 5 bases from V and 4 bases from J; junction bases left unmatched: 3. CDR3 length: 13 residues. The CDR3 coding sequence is TGCGCCAGCAGGGACAGGGGTGGCTATGGCTACACCTTC. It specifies CASRDRGGYGYTF.

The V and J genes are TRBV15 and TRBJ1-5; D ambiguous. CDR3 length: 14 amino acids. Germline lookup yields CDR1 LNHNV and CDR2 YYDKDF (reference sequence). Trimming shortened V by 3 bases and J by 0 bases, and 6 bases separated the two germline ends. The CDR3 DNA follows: TGTGCCACCAGCAGTCGATATAGCAATCAGCCCCAGCATTTT. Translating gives CATSSRYSNQPQHF.

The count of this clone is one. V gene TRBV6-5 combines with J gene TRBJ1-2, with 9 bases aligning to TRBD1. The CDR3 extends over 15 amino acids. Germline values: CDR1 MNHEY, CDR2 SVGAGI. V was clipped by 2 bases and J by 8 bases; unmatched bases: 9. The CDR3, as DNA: TGTGCCAGCAGTTACGTCGTTACAGGGGGCTGGGGCTACACCTTC. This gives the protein CASSYVVTGGWGYTF.

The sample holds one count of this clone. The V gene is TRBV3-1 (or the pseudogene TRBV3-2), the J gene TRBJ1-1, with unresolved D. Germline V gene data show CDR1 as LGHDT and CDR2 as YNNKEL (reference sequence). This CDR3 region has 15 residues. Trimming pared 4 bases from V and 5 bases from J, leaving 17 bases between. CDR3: CASSLGRAAGTEAFF. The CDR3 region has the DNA TGTGCCAGCAGCCTTGGGCGGGCGGCGGGGACTGAAGCTTTCTTT.